The clone carrying this TCR beta chain has more than one count but fewer than ten. Its antigen is unidentified. This sample is drawn from a study of T cell responses to AZD1222 COVID-19 vaccine. Whole-study results and caveats: Spike-specific TCR breadth and depth went up after people got two AZD1222 doses. Spike as a whole was targeted by vaccine-associated CD4 TCRs, dominant at 160-218 and 743-854. Close to half of all spike-specific TCRs reportedly target regions of the variants that are unmutated.

Clones were read by immunoSEQ multiplex PCR, and TCRdb kept only the in-frame ones, dropping some. The sample records more than 85,000 clones, roughly 89% being singletons. This TCR was sampled from an adult who received the AZD1222 COVID-19 vaccine. The specimen comprised peripheral blood, sampled 28 days after the second AZD1222 dose.

CDR3 amino acids: CASSPRQGENSNQPQHF. The CDR3 region has the DNA TGCGCCAGCAGCCCTAGGCAGGGTGAAAATAGCAATCAGCCCCAGCATTTT. V is TRBV10-2 and J is TRBJ1-5; a weak D match, TRBD1 (5 bases). This CDR3 has 17 amino acids. V lost 6 bases, J lost 0 bases, and 18 bases lay in between. Germline V lookup: CDR1 WSHSY, CDR2 SAAADI.